The rows below give T cell receptor beta chains drawn from one sample of a study of T cells after yellow fever vaccination. TCRdb re-derived calls from the 5' RACE reads in MiXCR, one entry per CDR3 protein. Altogether 510,000 or so distinct CDR3 sequences are present, less than 20% being singletons, with the ten largest covering 14%. The sample consisted of PBMCs, taken 15 days after the yellow fever booster vaccination. These receptors all come from a man younger than 40 who received the YFV17D yellow fever vaccine. The CDR3 runs from the conserved cysteine through the conserved F or W. The order of the fields is V gene, J gene, D gene, clone size, CDR3 protein, CDR3 DNA. The D gene is left open where the match is weak. Clone sizes are given selectively: once, few, many, or a class where the clone is expanded.

V gene: TRBV4-3
J gene: TRBJ1-6
D gene: -
clone size: few
CDR3 protein: CASSQVWGPGSPLHF
CDR3 DNA: TGCGCCAGCAGCCAAGTCTGGGGGCCGGGTTCACCCCTCCACTTT

V gene: TRBV6-1
J gene: TRBJ2-3
D gene: -
clone size: -
CDR3 protein: CASRGPVADTQYF
CDR3 DNA: TGTGCCAGCAGAGGGCCTGTTGCAGATACGCAGTATTTT

V gene: TRBV20-1
J gene: TRBJ2-2
D gene: -
clone size: -
CDR3 protein: CSAQGGDKNTGELFF
CDR3 DNA: TGCAGTGCCCAAGGTGGGGACAAGAACACCGGGGAGCTGTTTTTT

V gene: TRBV6-6
J gene: TRBJ2-7
D gene: -
clone size: few
CDR3 protein: CASRLYYEQYF
CDR3 DNA: TGTGCCAGTCGCCTGTACTACGAGCAGTACTTC

V gene: TRBV20-1
J gene: TRBJ2-7
D gene: TRBD1
clone size: few
CDR3 protein: CSARDQGTGLGEQYF
CDR3 DNA: TGCAGTGCTAGAGATCAGGGGACAGGGTTGGGCGAGCAGTACTTC

V gene: TRBV5-1
J gene: TRBJ2-3
D gene: TRBD2
clone size: few
CDR3 protein: CASSLGLAGAGTDTQYF
CDR3 DNA: TGCGCCAGCAGCTTGGGGCTAGCGGGAGCTGGCACAGATACGCAGTATTTT

V gene: TRBV29-1
J gene: TRBJ1-2
D gene: TRBD1
clone size: -
CDR3 protein: CSGRTGLDGYTF
CDR3 DNA: TGCAGCGGAAGGACAGGGCTGGATGGCTACACCTTC

V gene: TRBV2
J gene: TRBJ1-1
D gene: -
clone size: few
CDR3 protein: CARMGGAEAFF
CDR3 DNA: TGTGCCAGAATGGGAGGGGCTGAAGCTTTCTTT

V gene: TRBV5-1
J gene: TRBJ2-5
D gene: -
clone size: -
CDR3 protein: CASSQIDGETQYF
CDR3 DNA: TGCGCCAGCAGCCAGATTGACGGTGAGACCCAGTACTTC

V gene: TRBV23-1
J gene: TRBJ2-4
D gene: -
clone size: -
CDR3 protein: CASNNAVPKNIQYF
CDR3 DNA: TGCGCCAGCAACAACGCGGTTCCCAAAAACATTCAGTACTTC

V gene: TRBV4-3
J gene: TRBJ2-1
D gene: TRBD2
clone size: few
CDR3 protein: CASSQPGLAGGIEQFF
CDR3 DNA: TGCGCCAGCAGCCAGCCCGGACTAGCGGGAGGGATTGAGCAGTTCTTC

V gene: TRBV29-1
J gene: TRBJ1-2
D gene: TRBD1
clone size: -
CDR3 protein: CSTRDRVSGYTF
CDR3 DNA: TGCAGCACCCGGGACAGGGTGAGTGGCTACACCTTC

V gene: TRBV6-2/TRBV6-3
J gene: TRBJ2-5
D gene: -
clone size: -
CDR3 protein: CASSNREETQYF
CDR3 DNA: TGTGCCAGCAGTAACAGGGAAGAGACCCAGTACTTC

V gene: TRBV5-5
J gene: TRBJ2-2
D gene: TRBD2
clone size: -
CDR3 protein: CASYGGVSNTGELFF
CDR3 DNA: TGTGCCAGCTACGGGGGGGTCTCGAACACCGGGGAGCTGTTTTTT

V gene: TRBV5-4
J gene: TRBJ2-3
D gene: -
clone size: -
CDR3 protein: CASSLADWITDTQYF
CDR3 DNA: TGTGCCAGCAGCTTGGCGGACTGGATCACAGATACGCAGTATTTT

V gene: TRBV5-1
J gene: TRBJ2-1
D gene: TRBD2
clone size: few
CDR3 protein: CASSLGPSGINEQFF
CDR3 DNA: TGCGCCAGCAGCTTGGGGCCTAGCGGGATCAATGAGCAGTTCTTC

V gene: TRBV29-1
J gene: TRBJ2-7
D gene: -
clone size: -
CDR3 protein: CSVRQRSSYEQYF
CDR3 DNA: TGCAGCGTTCGTCAGCGGTCAAGCTACGAGCAGTACTTC

V gene: TRBV11-2
J gene: TRBJ1-2
D gene: -
clone size: few
CDR3 protein: CASSFSVSANYGYTF
CDR3 DNA: TGTGCCAGCAGCTTTTCAGTCTCAGCTAACTATGGCTACACCTTC

V gene: TRBV7-3
J gene: TRBJ2-1
D gene: -
clone size: -
CDR3 protein: CASSPSGHHVGQFF
CDR3 DNA: TGTGCCAGCAGCCCATCCGGGCACCACGTTGGGCAGTTCTTC

V gene: TRBV24-1
J gene: TRBJ2-7
D gene: TRBD1
clone size: few
CDR3 protein: CATSGPPPRTGPCEQYF
CDR3 DNA: TGTGCCACCAGTGGCCCCCCTCCGAGGACAGGGCCGTGCGAGCAGTACTTC

V gene: TRBV11-2
J gene: TRBJ2-7
D gene: -
clone size: few
CDR3 protein: CASSLGPRDATRGYEQYF
CDR3 DNA: TGTGCCAGCAGCTTAGGCCCCCGGGACGCGACTCGGGGTTACGAGCAGTACTTC

V gene: TRBV3-1
J gene: TRBJ1-1
D gene: -
clone size: -
CDR3 protein: CASSQRGVLDSAFF
CDR3 DNA: TGTGCCAGCAGCCAAAGGGGGGTTCTCGACTCGGCTTTCTTT

V gene: TRBV5-5
J gene: TRBJ2-5
D gene: TRBD2
clone size: -
CDR3 protein: CASSLRPTSGRSETQYF
CDR3 DNA: TGTGCCAGCAGCTTGCGACCGACTAGCGGGAGATCGGAGACCCAGTACTTC

V gene: TRBV7-2
J gene: TRBJ2-7
D gene: -
clone size: few
CDR3 protein: CASSWIGTPSNEQYF
CDR3 DNA: TGTGCCAGCAGTTGGATCGGGACCCCTTCCAACGAGCAGTACTTC

V gene: TRBV20-1
J gene: TRBJ2-1
D gene: TRBD2
clone size: -
CDR3 protein: CCARDGASGSDEQFF
CDR3 DNA: TGCTGTGCTAGAGATGGAGCTAGCGGGAGCGATGAGCAGTTCTTC

V gene: TRBV29-1
J gene: TRBJ1-1
D gene: -
clone size: -
CDR3 protein: CSVEGGYGTEAFF
CDR3 DNA: TGCAGCGTGGAGGGGGGCTACGGCACTGAAGCTTTCTTT

V gene: TRBV7-6
J gene: TRBJ2-3
D gene: TRBD2
clone size: -
CDR3 protein: CASSLRTSGGSTDTQYF
CDR3 DNA: TGTGCCAGCAGCCTACGGACGAGCGGGGGTAGCACAGATACGCAGTATTTT

V gene: TRBV7-2
J gene: TRBJ2-1
D gene: -
clone size: -
CDR3 protein: CASSLAGTLAFF
CDR3 DNA: TGTGCCAGCAGCCTCGCCGGGACTTTGGCCTTCTTC

V gene: TRBV20-1
J gene: TRBJ2-1
D gene: -
clone size: -
CDR3 protein: CSARVLSNEQFF
CDR3 DNA: TGCAGTGCTAGGGTCCTCAGCAATGAGCAGTTCTTC

V gene: TRBV5-1
J gene: TRBJ2-7
D gene: TRBD2
clone size: -
CDR3 protein: CASSRGRADYEQYF
CDR3 DNA: TGCGCCAGCAGCCGCGGGAGGGCCGACTACGAGCAGTACTTC

V gene: TRBV12-3/TRBV12-4
J gene: TRBJ2-3
D gene: -
clone size: few
CDR3 protein: CASSIGTSDTQYF
CDR3 DNA: TGTGCCAGCAGTATCGGGACCTCCGATACGCAGTATTTT

V gene: TRBV6-4
J gene: TRBJ2-2
D gene: TRBD2
clone size: many
CDR3 protein: CASSSGDTGELFF
CDR3 DNA: TGTGCCAGCAGTAGCGGGGACACCGGGGAGCTGTTTTTT

V gene: TRBV5-6
J gene: TRBJ2-5
D gene: -
clone size: -
CDR3 protein: CASSPQLRETQYF
CDR3 DNA: TGTGCCAGCAGCCCCCAACTGAGGGAGACCCAGTACTTC

V gene: TRBV24-1
J gene: TRBJ2-1
D gene: TRBD1
clone size: -
CDR3 protein: CATTSGQASSYNEQFF
CDR3 DNA: TGTGCCACCACCTCGGGACAGGCGAGCTCCTACAATGAGCAGTTCTTC

V gene: TRBV9
J gene: TRBJ1-4
D gene: TRBD1
clone size: few
CDR3 protein: CASSVGWTGGPTNEKLFF
CDR3 DNA: TGTGCCAGCAGCGTAGGCTGGACAGGGGGCCCAACTAATGAAAAACTGTTTTTT

V gene: TRBV7-6
J gene: TRBJ1-2
D gene: -
clone size: few
CDR3 protein: CASSLGSGEYGYTF
CDR3 DNA: TGTGCCAGCAGCTTAGGTTCAGGGGAATATGGCTACACCTTC

V gene: TRBV29-1
J gene: TRBJ2-7
D gene: -
clone size: few
CDR3 protein: CSVEGAQGPRGSYEQYF
CDR3 DNA: TGCAGCGTTGAAGGCGCACAGGGGCCGCGGGGCTCCTACGAGCAGTACTTC

V gene: TRBV7-8
J gene: TRBJ2-7
D gene: TRBD1
clone size: few
CDR3 protein: CASSEPGQPYEQYF
CDR3 DNA: TGTGCCAGCAGTGAACCGGGACAGCCTTACGAGCAGTACTTC

V gene: TRBV29-1
J gene: TRBJ2-7
D gene: TRBD1
clone size: few
CDR3 protein: CSVLWDRAYEQYF
CDR3 DNA: TGCAGCGTTCTTTGGGACAGAGCCTACGAGCAGTACTTC

V gene: TRBV7-2
J gene: TRBJ2-2
D gene: TRBD2
clone size: few
CDR3 protein: CASGSSGSNTGELFF
CDR3 DNA: TGTGCCAGCGGATCTAGCGGGAGCAACACCGGGGAGCTGTTTTTT

V gene: TRBV6-1
J gene: TRBJ2-1
D gene: -
clone size: -
CDR3 protein: CASRHGAANEQFF
CDR3 DNA: TGTGCCAGCAGACACGGGGCGGCCAATGAGCAGTTCTTC

V gene: TRBV11-2
J gene: TRBJ2-1
D gene: -
clone size: -
CDR3 protein: CASSVRGFSYNEQFF
CDR3 DNA: TGTGCCAGCAGCGTTCGTGGTTTCTCCTACAATGAGCAGTTCTTC

V gene: TRBV6-1
J gene: TRBJ2-3
D gene: -
clone size: few
CDR3 protein: CATGVVWGDGDTQYF
CDR3 DNA: TGTGCCACCGGAGTGGTGTGGGGAGATGGAGATACGCAGTATTTT

V gene: TRBV7-3
J gene: TRBJ2-7
D gene: -
clone size: many
CDR3 protein: CASSFGSGADEQYF
CDR3 DNA: TGTGCCAGCAGCTTTGGATCGGGAGCTGACGAGCAGTACTTC

V gene: TRBV10-3
J gene: TRBJ2-2
D gene: TRBD2
clone size: few
CDR3 protein: CAISEISGRANTGELFF
CDR3 DNA: TGTGCCATCAGTGAGATTAGCGGGAGAGCGAACACCGGGGAGCTGTTTTTT

V gene: TRBV4-3
J gene: TRBJ2-1
D gene: -
clone size: few
CDR3 protein: CASSQAQQASYNEQFF
CDR3 DNA: TGCGCCAGCAGCCAAGCTCAGCAGGCGTCCTACAATGAGCAGTTCTTC

V gene: TRBV28
J gene: TRBJ1-1
D gene: -
clone size: -
CDR3 protein: CASRLGETEAFF
CDR3 DNA: TGTGCCAGCCGCCTAGGGGAGACTGAAGCTTTCTTT

V gene: TRBV6-2/TRBV6-3
J gene: TRBJ1-1
D gene: -
clone size: few
CDR3 protein: CASAGGQSEAFF
CDR3 DNA: TGTGCCAGCGCCGGGGGGCAATCCGAAGCTTTCTTT

V gene: TRBV7-2
J gene: TRBJ2-7
D gene: TRBD2
clone size: -
CDR3 protein: CASSLAARTYEQYF
CDR3 DNA: TGTGCCAGCAGTCTAGCGGCTAGAACCTACGAGCAGTACTTC